The T cell receptor beta chain under discussion was sequenced for a study of PD-1 blockade in classical Hodgkin lymphoma. The CDR3 sequence is 13 residues long. V lost 7 bases and J lost 7, with 17 bases in between. Germline-derived CDR1 and CDR2 are LNHDA and SQIVND (reference sequence). Using immunoSEQ multiplex PCR, the repertoire was profiled, and TCRdb retains in-frame clones only, with some absent. Among over 15,000 clones listed, around four fifths were seen once. This clone was found a few times. All patients relapsed after autologous stem cell transplantation, and brentuximab vedotin exposure varied.

This sample comprised peripheral blood mononuclear cells (PBMCs), obtained before the second cycle of nivolumab. V usage is TRBV19 and J usage is TRBJ2-7, with D possibly called TRBD1 or TRBD2 (5 bases each). This receptor was identified in a human donor with classical Hodgkin lymphoma. CDR3 DNA sequence: TGTGCCAGTACCTCTGGGACCCTGAGGGAGCAGTACTTC. Amino acid sequence: CASTSGTLREQYF.